The clone carrying this T cell receptor (beta chain) was counted a few times. Antigen unknown. The data stem from a study of T-cell reconstitution after alpha-beta-depleted transplantation in children. General study findings and limits: As was reported, about two months after transplant, alpha-beta T cells came from several hundred expanded graft clones. It was surviving recipient T cells and thymic progenitors that gave some patients high TCRbeta diversity at day 60. T-cell numbers and diversity one year post-transplant derived largely from freshly generated T cells.

During its preparation, the TCRbeta library received unique molecular identifiers. TCRdb reprocessed the PCR reads via MiXCR and lists one record per CDR3 protein. The sample shows fewer than 750,000 distinct CDR3 sequences, over 25% of them seen only once. Germline CDR1 and CDR2: MNHNS and SASEGT. CDR3 size: 14 residues. Germline trimming cut 6 bases from V and 7 bases from J; bases unmatched to any gene: 6. The gene calls are TRBV6-1 and TRBJ2-2; 9 bases fit TRBD1. The source is a boy less than two years old with Wiskott-Aldrich syndrome, due to receive a stem cell transplant. The source was PBMCs, collected before TCRalphabeta/CD19-depleted stem cell transplant. The CDR3 loop reads CASRGQGSGGELFF. The CDR3 nucleotides read TGTGCCAGCAGAGGACAGGGGTCGGGCGGGGAGCTGTTTTTT.